The T cell receptor (beta chain) described here comes from a study of blood T cell repertoires in COVID-19. Study-level information: Researchers got acute and convalescent COVID-19 samples from the United States, Italy and Spain. The cDNA or gDNA used as material had been derived from T cells, B-cell-depleted T cells, or PBMCs.

The V gene's germline CDR1 is MNHNS and CDR2 SASEGT. Deletions cut 2 bases from V and 5 bases from J, with 12 bases between. This CDR3 is 14 amino acids long. Authors' methods: From reference gene primer amplification, estimates of nucleated cell counts were derived. Profiling relied on immunoSEQ multiplex PCR, and the TCRdb table lists in-frame clones only, not all of them. That table supplies the V and J calls and clone size; D and trimming were determined from the DNA. The sample holds approximately 100,000 clones; around 92% are singletons and the top ten take around 5%. Sequencing was performed on peripheral blood. The rearrangement joins TRBV6-1 to TRBJ1-1, with D maybe TRBD1 (6 bases). The clonotype originates from a man in his fifties with active COVID-19. In DNA form, the CDR3 reads TGTGCCAGCAGTGAAAACGGGAGGGGGACTGAAGCTTTCTTT. Its protein product is CASSENGRGTEAFF.